This entry lists 5 T cell receptor beta chains sequenced from one sample in a study of chemoradiotherapy in HPV16-positive cancers. Measured with immunoSEQ multiplex PCR; TCRdb has only the in-frame clones, and not every one. The top ten hold 4.5% of the sample, which has about 24,000 clones, roughly nine tenths seen once. The specimen was blood, collected from a patient who underwent chemoradiotherapy. The receptors were sampled from a human donor with HPV-associated anogenital cancer.

V and J are TRBV9 and TRBJ2-1; possible D gene TRBD2, 6 bases. V lost 0 bases to trimming and J lost 0 bases, with 7 bases between them. The CDR3 extends over 15 amino acids. Germline assignment: CDR1 SGDLS and CDR2 YYNGEE. The CDR3 reads CASSVVGSSYNEQFF. DNA of the CDR3: TGTGCCAGCAGCGTAGTCGGGAGCTCCTACAATGAGCAGTTCTTC.

This clone was seen just once. The V call is TRBV6-6, the J call TRBJ2-1, with D unclear. Deletions cut 0 bases from V and 7 bases from J, with 7 bases between. The CDR3 extends over 13 amino acids. CDR1 and CDR2 (germline): MNHNY, SVGAGI (reference sequence). The CDR3 protein is CASSYSSRNEQFF. CDR3 DNA sequence: TGTGCCAGCAGTTACTCGAGCAGGAATGAGCAGTTCTTC.

This clone was picked up one time. The chain combines TRBV9 with TRBJ1-1; weak D call: TRBD1 (6 bases). Deletions cut 0 bases from V and 0 bases from J, with 6 bases between. The CDR3 runs 14 residues. Germline V CDR1 and CDR2: SGDLS, YYNGEE. The CDR3 nucleotides read TGTGCCAGCAGCGTAGGACAGGTGAACACTGAAGCTTTCTTT. Protein sequence: CASSVGQVNTEAFF.

The gene calls are TRBV6-5 and TRBJ2-5; no reliable D call. Trimming left V 0 bases short and J 2 bases short, with 4 bases between. Germline loops: CDR1 MNHEY, CDR2 SVGAGI. The CDR3 is made up of 13 amino acids. The CDR3 nucleotides read TGTGCCAGCAGTTACTCGGGGCAAGAGACCCAGTACTTC. Translating it yields CASSYSGQETQYF.

The chain carries TRBV13 and TRBJ2-5; D is perhaps TRBD1 or TRBD2 (5 bases each). V was clipped by 8 bases and J by 2 bases, with 18 bases between them. CDR3 length: 15 residues. Germline lookup yields CDR1 PRHDT and CDR2 FYEKMQ (reference sequence). The DNA for the CDR3 is TGTGCCAGCGGGATTCGGGACGGAGTTCAAGAGACCCAGTACTTC. Translating it yields CASGIRDGVQETQYF. The variable domain in full, completed from reference TRBV13 and TRBJ2-5, reads AAGVIQSPRHLIKEKRETATLKCYPIPRHDTVYWYQQGPGQDPQFLISFYEKMQSDKGSIPDRFSAQQFSDYHSELNMSSLELGDSALYFCASGIRDGVQETQYFGPGTRLLVL.